This T cell receptor (beta chain) was sequenced in a study of cytomegalovirus exposure and HLA in healthy donors. On this clone: Its matching antigen is unknown.

CDR1 is LNHDA, CDR2 SQIVND, per germline (reference sequence). The CDR3 sequence is 15 residues long. The V end was cut by 0 bases, the J end by 5 bases, with 13 bases between. Study-level points and caveats: Per published reports, the classifier diagnosed cytomegalovirus status with high specificity and sensitivity. Associated with cytomegalovirus, according to the listing, were around 160 TCR beta chains.

Only in-frame clones appear in the TCRdb table, and some are missing; sequencing was by immunoSEQ multiplex PCR. The sample carries over 70,000 clones, roughly 90% recorded once. This chain connects TRBV19 to TRBJ2-5; weak D call: TRBD1 (5 bases). The clonotype originates from a woman aged 18-29 years in good health and CMV-seropositive. Input material: PBMCs. CDR3 loop: CASSIEGARVETQYF. The CDR3 region has the DNA TGTGCCAGTAGTATAGAAGGGGCCAGGGTCGAGACCCAGTACTTC.